One and the same sample provided the 19 T cell receptor beta chains below, sequenced in a study of CD4 T cells in relation to SARS-CoV-2 and coronaviruses. Their antigens are not known. CD4+ T cells from unexposed donors were obtained before the COVID-19 pandemic (2011-2018). The cells were cultured for about 10 days before CD4+ T cells were isolated. Using immunoSEQ multiplex PCR, the repertoire was profiled, and TCRdb retains in-frame clones only, with some absent. The table shows 20,000 or so clones, with about 81% occurring only once. The sample comprised CD4+ T cells from PBMCs, cultured in vitro. The receptors were sampled from a human donor in good health.

The V gene is TRBV4-3, the J gene TRBJ2-5; 7 positions agree with TRBD2. Per the germline V gene, CDR1 is LGHNA and CDR2 is YSLEER. V was pared by 1 base and J by 3 bases, with 2 bases of the junction left unmatched. The CDR3 is 14 residues long. In DNA form, the CDR3 reads TGCGCCAGCAGCCAAGGCCTAGCGGAAGAGACCCAGTACTTC. The encoded protein is CASSQGLAEETQYF.

The J gene is TRBJ2-7, the V gene TRBV30, with TRBD2 identical over 8 bases. J gave up 7 bases and V 5 bases, and 10 bases lay outside the gene matches. Germline V lookup: CDR1 GTSNPN, CDR2 SVGIG (reference sequence). CDR3 size: 13 residues. The chain's CDR3 is CAWDTSGHGEQYF. In DNA form, the CDR3 reads TGTGCCTGGGATACTAGCGGTCACGGGGAGCAGTACTTC. Full variable domain (remainder filled in from reference TRBV30 and TRBJ2-7): SQTIHQWPATLVQPVGSPLSLECTVEGTSNPNLYWYRQAAGRGLQLLFYSVGIGQISSEVPQNLSASRPQDRQFILSSKKLLLSDSGFYLCAWDTSGHGEQYFGPGTRLTVT.

The chain employs TRBV7-9 and TRBJ2-5, with TRBD1 as a possible D gene (5 bases). V was clipped by 5 bases and J by 2 bases, with 12 bases between them. Germline loops: CDR1 SEHNR, CDR2 FQNEAQ (reference sequence). The CDR3 covers 14 residues. The CDR3 DNA sequence: TGTGCCAGCAGCCAACTCCGACAGCAAGAGACCCAGTACTTC. It yields the protein CASSQLRQQETQYF. The entire variable domain, with the rest obtained from reference TRBV7-9 and TRBJ2-5, is as follows: DTGVSQNPRHKITKRGQNVTFRCDPISEHNRLYWYRQTLGQGPEFLTYFQNEAQLEKSRLLSDRFSAERPKGSFSTLEIQRTEQGDSAMYLCASSQLRQQETQYFGPGTRLLVL.

This chain uses TRBV19 with TRBJ1-6; D unclear. Germline V gene lookup returns CDR1 LNHDA and CDR2 SQIVND (reference sequence). Trimming removed 1 base at V and 0 bases at J, with 4 bases between. The CDR3 runs to 15 residues. Written as DNA, the CDR3 is TGTGCCAGTAGTATAGGGGGCTCCTATAATTCACCCCTCCACTTT. Protein sequence: CASSIGGSYNSPLHF.

The V and J genes are TRBV12-5 and TRBJ2-7; TRBD1 agrees at 9 bases. CDR1 LGHNT and CDR2 FRNRAP come from the germline V gene. The CDR3 runs to 16 residues. V trimming: 2 bases; J trimming: 4 bases; junction bases outside the gene matches: 9. DNA of the CDR3: TGTGCTAGTGGTTTGACAAGACAGGGGGATCGTTACGAGCAGTACTTC. Its translation is CASGLTRQGDRYEQYF.

The gene calls are TRBV2 and TRBJ2-1; D not certain. The germline V and J ends were trimmed by 6 bases and 8 bases, with 17 bases remaining between them. The germline V gene encodes CDR1 SNHLY and CDR2 FYNNEI. This CDR3 region has 14 residues. CDR3 protein: CASRGHQVTYEQFF. The DNA for the CDR3 is TGTGCCAGCAGGGGCCACCAGGTTACATATGAGCAGTTCTTC.

This sequence joins TRBV5-1 and TRBJ1-5, with a possible D match to TRBD1 (6 bases). Trimming cost V 2 bases and J 4 bases, with 10 bases left between them. In germline, CDR1 is SGHRS, CDR2 YFSETQ. The CDR3 runs 14 residues. DNA of the CDR3: TGCGCCAGCAGCTTAGGACAGATAAATCAGCCCCAGCATTTT. Protein: CASSLGQINQPQHF. The full variable domain, with the rest looked up from reference TRBV5-1 and TRBJ1-5, is KAGVTQTPRYLIKTRGQQVTLSCSPISGHRSVSWYQQTPGQGLQFLFEYFSETQRNKGNFPGRFSGRQFSNSRSEMNVSTLELGDSALYLCASSLGQINQPQHFGDGTRLSIL.

The chain links TRBV18 to TRBJ2-1; 7 nucleotides align to TRBD2. From germline, CDR1 is KGHSH and CDR2 LQKENI. CDR3 length: 12 residues. V lost 6 bases to trimming and J lost 7 bases; unmatched junction nucleotides: 3. CDR3: CASSPGGNEQFF. The CDR3 DNA is TGTGCCAGCTCCCCGGGGGGAAATGAGCAGTTCTTC. Based on the CDR3 plus reference TRBV18 and TRBJ2-1, the full variable domain is NAGVMQNPRHLVRRRGQEARLRCSPMKGHSHVYWYRQLPEEGLKFMVYLQKENIIDESGMPKERFSAEFPKEGPSILRIQQVVRGDSAAYFCASSPGGNEQFFGPGTRLTVL.

The J gene is TRBJ2-2, the V gene TRBV11-2; 12 bases align to TRBD1. The length of the CDR3 is 18 residues. With V trimmed by 4 bases and J by 6 bases, 12 bases remained unmatched. Germline V gives CDR1 SGHAT, CDR2 FQNNGV. Here the CDR3 reads CASSWRRGQGARPGELFF. Here the CDR3 DNA reads TGTGCCAGCAGCTGGCGGAGGGGACAGGGGGCGCGGCCCGGGGAGCTGTTTTTT.

The chain employs TRBV2 and TRBJ1-2; no clear D. CDR1 SNHLY and CDR2 FYNNEI come from the germline V gene. The CDR3 has 13 residues. V lost 8 bases, J lost 4 bases, and 14 bases lay in between. CDR3 coding DNA: TGTGCCAGCGCCGGGTCCTCAGGCTATGGCTACACCTTC. This codes for CASAGSSGYGYTF.

This sequence joins TRBV7-9 and TRBJ2-3; TRBD1 matches at 8 bases. This CDR3 has 15 amino acids. The V gene's germline CDR1 is SEHNR and CDR2 FQNEAQ (reference sequence). J was trimmed by 6 bases and V by 5 bases; bases with no gene match: 10. DNA of the CDR3: TGTGCCAGCAGCCCAGTTGGACAGGGTGGGGATACGCAGTATTTT. Amino acids: CASSPVGQGGDTQYF.

The rearrangement joins TRBV19 to TRBJ1-1, with a tentative D call TRBD1 (6 bases). Germline CDR1 reads LNHDA; CDR2 reads SQIVND (reference sequence). The CDR3 is 15 amino acids. The V end lost 3 bases, the J end lost 3 bases, and 14 bases lay between the germline ends. The CDR3 DNA follows: TGTGCCAGTAGTATTTTGTTGGGGGGCTACACTGAAGCTTTCTTT. It specifies CASSILLGGYTEAFF.

This clone came up once. This sequence joins TRBV9 and TRBJ1-5; D perhaps matches TRBD1 (5 bases). Trimming took off 2 bases at V and 2 bases at J, with 8 bases between the two ends. CDR3 size: 14 residues. The germline V gene encodes CDR1 SGDLS and CDR2 YYNGEE. CDR3 nucleotides: TGTGCCAGCAGCGTGGACAATGGCAATCAGCCCCAGCATTTT. Translated: CASSVDNGNQPQHF.

V is TRBV25-1 and J is TRBJ2-1; weak D call: TRBD2 (5 bases). CDR3 length equals 15 residues. V was cut by 1 base and J by 2 bases, with 9 bases left in between. The germline V gene has CDR1 MGHDK and CDR2 SYGVNS. In nucleotides, the CDR3 is TGTGCCAGCAGTGAATTCACGAGGGCCTACAATGAGCAGTTCTTC. This gives the protein CASSEFTRAYNEQFF.

The chain uses TRBV5-1 and TRBJ2-2, with TRBD2 matching over 8 bases. This CDR3 is built from 16 residues. The V and J ends lost 0 bases and 2 bases, in that order; junction bases with no gene match: 3. The germline V gene encodes CDR1 SGHRS and CDR2 YFSETQ. The CDR3 region is CASSLEVAGNTGELFF. DNA for the CDR3: TGCGCCAGCAGCTTGGAGGTAGCGGGAAACACCGGGGAGCTGTTTTTT.

CDR3 coding DNA: TGCAGCGTTGAAGCCGCCTTAGGGGTAAAGGATGGTGATCAGCCCCAGCATTTT. This encodes CSVEAALGVKDGDQPQHF. This chain joins TRBV29-1 and TRBJ1-5; TRBD1 might be the D (5 bases). The CDR3 spans 18 residues. Germline lookup yields CDR1 SQVTM and CDR2 ANQGSEA. The germline V and J ends were trimmed by 1 base and 5 bases, with 24 bases remaining between them. Filled out from reference TRBV29-1 and TRBJ1-5, the complete variable domain reads SAVISQKPSRDICQRGTSLTIQCQVDSQVTMMFWYRQQPGQSLTLIATANQGSEATYESGFVIDKFPISRPNLTFSTLTVSNMSPEDSSIYLCSVEAALGVKDGDQPQHFGDGTRLSIL.

V and J are TRBV19 and TRBJ1-2; 9 bases map to TRBD1. Losses at the gene ends were 7 bases for V and 4 bases for J; bases not matched to a gene: 10. In germline, CDR1 is LNHDA, CDR2 SQIVND (reference sequence). This CDR3 is 15 amino acids long. CDR3 nucleotides: TGTGCCAGTACCGATACGACAGGGGGGGCCTATGGCTACACCTTC. Translation gives CASTDTTGGAYGYTF.

The chain has TRBV4-1 and TRBJ1-1; possibly TRBD1 for D (5 bases). The CDR3 length is 13 residues. V lost 4 bases, J lost 3 bases, and 9 bases lay in between. Germline values: CDR1 MGHRA, CDR2 YSYEKL. As DNA, the CDR3 is TGCGCCAGCAGCCGGCAGGGCTACACTGAAGCTTTCTTT. Translated: CASSRQGYTEAFF.

This clone was recorded a few times. This chain links TRBV11-3 with TRBJ2-1; TRBD2 agrees at 8 bases. This CDR3 has 17 residues. CDR1 is SGHNT and CDR2 is YENEEA in the germline V gene. J gave up 2 bases and V 5 bases, and 11 bases lay outside the gene matches. CDR3 DNA: TGTGCCAGCAGCCACAGGTGGCGGGAGGATACCTACAATGAGCAGTTCTTC. This translates into CASSHRWREDTYNEQFF.